The next 31 T cell receptor beta chains were all read from a single sample in a study of cytomegalovirus exposure and HLA in healthy donors. PCR was performed using 60 Vbeta and 13 Jbeta primers. Profiled with immunoSEQ multiplex PCR; TCRdb holds only in-frame clones, not every one. The table records about 130,000 clones, about 63% of them present only once. Sequences were obtained from PBMCs. The receptors originated from a man aged 30 to 45 in good health and CMV-seropositive.

The chain has TRBV4-2 and TRBJ2-5; 9 bases are a match to TRBD2. The CDR3 length is 18 residues. Germline CDR1 LGHNA, CDR2 YNFKEQ. Trimming took 3 bases from V and 0 from J; bases not matched to a gene: 11. The CDR3 reads CASSQALLAGVYQETQYF. In DNA, the CDR3 is TGTGCCAGCAGCCAGGCTTTGTTAGCGGGGGTGTACCAAGAGACCCAGTACTTC.

This chain uses TRBV10-3 with TRBJ2-2, with D possibly being TRBD1 (5 bases). Germline V gives CDR1 ENHRY, CDR2 SYGVKD. The CDR3 sequence is 16 residues long. The V end lost 2 bases, the J end lost 0 bases, and 10 bases lay between the germline ends. CDR3 nucleotides: TGTGCCATCAGTGAGCAGGGCCCTTCGAACACCGGGGAGCTGTTTTTT. This sequence encodes CAISEQGPSNTGELFF.

This chain uses TRBV25-1 with TRBJ2-1, with 8 bases identical to TRBD2. CDR3 length: 18 amino acids. V was clipped by 1 base and J by 0 bases; unmatched bases: 8. Germline loops: CDR1 MGHDK, CDR2 SYGVNS. This CDR3 reads CASSESELAGRSYNEQFF. The CDR3 DNA follows: TGTGCCAGCAGTGAATCTGAGCTAGCGGGTCGCTCCTACAATGAGCAGTTCTTC.

The chain joins TRBV4-1 to TRBJ2-2; 9 bases agree with TRBD2. V shed 0 bases and J 6 bases; nucleotides not matched to a gene: 8. Germline V lookup: CDR1 MGHRA, CDR2 YSYEKL. CDR3 length equals 17 residues. CDR3 loop: CASSQDLPSGKAGELFF. DNA for the CDR3: TGCGCCAGCAGCCAAGATCTCCCTAGCGGGAAGGCCGGGGAGCTGTTTTTT.

This clone has only a few counts. The rearrangement joins TRBV5-1 to TRBJ2-1; 7 positions match TRBD1. This CDR3 has 14 amino acids. The V segment lost 0 bases and the J segment 9 bases; nucleotides outside the gene matches: 6. Germline V gives CDR1 SGHRS, CDR2 YFSETQ. CDR3 DNA: TGCGCCAGCAGCTTGGGGACAGGCGGAGGTGAGCAGTTCTTC. Amino acid sequence: CASSLGTGGGEQFF.

This clone appeared once. This chain joins TRBV7-8 and TRBJ2-7; D may be TRBD2 (5 bases). Germline V gives CDR1 SGHVS, CDR2 FQNEAQ. The CDR3 is 15 residues long. V was pared by 2 bases and J by 2 bases, with 13 bases between. CDR3 in amino acids: CASSLSPSGAYEQYF. The CDR3 bases are TGTGCCAGCAGCTTATCGCCAAGCGGAGCCTACGAGCAGTACTTC.

CDR3 residues: CASSLPSGIGDTQYF. In nucleotides, the CDR3 is TGCGCCAGCAGCTTGCCTAGCGGGATTGGAGATACGCAGTATTTT. This rearrangement joins TRBV5-1 to TRBJ2-3, with 9 bases aligning to TRBD2. The CDR3 is made up of 15 amino acids. After removal of 1 base from V and 5 bases from J, the junction contained 5 bases not matched to a gene. In germline, CDR1 is SGHRS, CDR2 YFSETQ.

The V gene is TRBV6-5, the J gene TRBJ1-2; the D gene is possibly TRBD1 (5 bases). Germline assignment: CDR1 MNHEY and CDR2 SVGAGI. Trimming removed 2 bases from V and 4 bases from J, with 11 bases in between. The CDR3 has 14 residues. The CDR3 bases are TGTGCCAGCAGTTACGACAGAAGGTTCTATGGCTACACCTTC. Amino acids: CASSYDRRFYGYTF.

This chain connects TRBV7-6 to TRBJ2-3; 9 nucleotides align to TRBD2. This CDR3 spans 15 amino acids. Germline trimming cut 7 bases from V and 6 bases from J; bases unmatched to any gene: 11. In germline, CDR1 is SGHVS, CDR2 FNYEAQ. CDR3 bases: TGTGCCAGCACCCTCGAGGCTAGCGGGACGGATACGCAGTATTTT. Its translation is CASTLEASGTDTQYF.

The chain carries TRBV5-1 and TRBJ1-4; 7 positions agree with TRBD1. CDR3 length equals 13 residues. V lost 1 base to trimming and J lost 8 bases; unmatched junction nucleotides: 2. CDR1 is SGHRS and CDR2 is YFSETQ in the germline V gene. The DNA for the CDR3 is TGCGCCAGCAGCTTGACAGGGGAAGAAAAACTGTTTTTT. Translating gives CASSLTGEEKLFF.

This chain joins TRBV29-1 and TRBJ1-2; D perhaps matches TRBD1 (6 bases). CDR3 length: 11 residues. In germline, CDR1 is SQVTM, CDR2 ANQGSEA. Trimming cost V 4 bases and J 6 bases, with 9 bases left between them. The CDR3 here is CSVGGGNGYTF. CDR3 DNA sequence: TGCAGCGTTGGAGGGGGAAATGGCTACACCTTC.

This clone appeared once. The V call is TRBV5-1, the J call TRBJ1-2; D remains unclear. CDR1 and CDR2 from the germline V gene are SGHRS and YFSETQ. CDR3 size: 14 residues. V was cut by 0 bases and J by 4 bases, with 10 bases left in between. The CDR3 region has the DNA TGCGCCAGCAGCTTGGATCCGGGAACCTATGGCTACACCTTC. Its translation: CASSLDPGTYGYTF. The full variable domain, rest sourced from reference TRBV5-1 and TRBJ1-2, is KAGVTQTPRYLIKTRGQQVTLSCSPISGHRSVSWYQQTPGQGLQFLFEYFSETQRNKGNFPGRFSGRQFSNSRSEMNVSTLELGDSALYLCASSLDPGTYGYTFGSGTRLTVV.

The gene calls are TRBV5-6 and TRBJ1-5; D remains ambiguous. Germline lookup yields CDR1 SGHDT and CDR2 YYEEEE. V lost 4 bases and J 5 bases, leaving 16 bases between the germline ends. CDR3 length: 15 amino acids. This CDR3 reads CASSQGPSGYQPQHF. CDR3 nucleotides: TGTGCCAGCAGCCAAGGGCCTTCGGGATATCAGCCCCAGCATTTT.

This chain uses TRBV28 with TRBJ2-5; 10 bases match TRBD2. The V segment lost 1 base and the J segment 2 bases; nucleotides outside the gene matches: 7. This CDR3 is 17 amino acids long. CDR1 is MDHEN, CDR2 SYDVKM, per germline. CDR3 in DNA: TGTGCCAGCAGTTTATACCGCGCACTAGCGGGACAAGAGACCCAGTACTTC. This gives the protein CASSLYRALAGQETQYF.

The rearrangement joins TRBV5-1 to TRBJ1-2, with D hard to call. Germline V gene lookup returns CDR1 SGHRS and CDR2 YFSETQ. This CDR3 is 15 amino acids long. V lost 2 bases to trimming and J lost 0 bases, with 11 bases between them. The CDR3 loop is CASSFGQAANYGYTF. The CDR3 nucleotides are TGCGCCAGCAGCTTTGGTCAGGCCGCTAACTATGGCTACACCTTC.

There are a few counts of this clone. Its ends do not fully match the called genes, so a read error is possible. The V and J genes are TRBV29-1 and TRBJ2-3, with TRBD1 matching 8 bases. Germline assignment: CDR1 SQVTM and CDR2 ANQGSEA. The CDR3 is 14 residues long. The CDR3 is CSVKDRGPTDTQYF. CDR3 DNA sequence: TGCAGCGTTAAAGACAGGGGACCCACAGATACGCAGTATTTT.

This clone was counted only a few times. The chain couples TRBV20-1 to TRBJ2-5; no reliable D call. Trimming left V 5 bases short and J 5 bases short, with 9 bases between. This CDR3 spans 11 amino acids. Germline V gene lookup returns CDR1 DFQATT and CDR2 SNEGSKA (reference sequence). The CDR3 nucleotides are TGCAGTGCTGAAAGCTGGGAGACCCAGTACTTC. Its protein is CSAESWETQYF.

This chain links TRBV5-4 with TRBJ1-2; the match to TRBD1 covers 11 bases. The V gene end was trimmed by 3 bases and the J gene end by 4 bases; junction bases not matched to a gene: 2. The CDR3 is 14 amino acids. Germline V gene sequence: CDR1 SGHNT, CDR2 YYREEE (reference sequence). CDR3 in DNA: TGTGCCAGCAGCTCGGGGACAGGGGGCTATGGCTACACCTTC. Translated, it gives CASSSGTGGYGYTF.

The V call is TRBV11-3, the J call TRBJ2-1, with D possibly matching TRBD2 (5 bases). CDR1 SGHNT and CDR2 YENEEA come from the germline V gene. The CDR3 covers 17 residues. The V gene lost 0 bases and the J gene lost 4 bases, with 16 bases spanning the gap. The CDR3 bases are TGTGCCAGCAGCTTAGATCTAGGTTTGGGAGCTTACAATGAGCAGTTCTTC. Amino acid sequence: CASSLDLGLGAYNEQFF.

This rearrangement joins TRBV4-1 to TRBJ1-2; 7 positions agree with TRBD1. The length of the CDR3 is 13 residues. The V gene's germline CDR1 is MGHRA and CDR2 YSYEKL. J lost 7 bases, V lost 4 bases, and 6 bases had no gene match. CDR3 sequence (DNA): TGCGCCAGCAGCCGCGGGACAGCGGGTGGCTACACCTTC. It yields the protein CASSRGTAGGYTF.

The V call is TRBV6-5, the J call TRBJ2-7; possibly TRBD2 for D (7 bases). This CDR3 comprises 15 residues. Trimming shortened V by 0 bases and J by 7 bases, and 16 bases separated the two germline ends. Germline V gene sequence: CDR1 MNHEY, CDR2 SVGAGI. The CDR3 DNA sequence: TGTGCCAGCAGTTACTCGAAGGTCAGGGGAGGGGAGCAGTACTTC. Encoded protein: CASSYSKVRGGEQYF.

The chain uses TRBV4-3 and TRBJ1-1; the D gene is possibly TRBD1 (6 bases). Looked up from germline, CDR1 is LGHNA and CDR2 is YSLEER. V gave up 3 bases and J gave up 4 bases, with 12 bases separating them. The CDR3 is 14 residues long. The CDR3 protein is CASSHGQRLTEAFF. CDR3 nucleotides: TGCGCCAGCAGCCACGGACAGAGGCTCACTGAAGCTTTCTTT.

The J gene is TRBJ2-4, the V gene TRBV5-1; weak D call: TRBD1 (7 bases). Between the trimmed V and J ends, which lost 0 bases and 6 bases, there was a span of 13 bases. The CDR3 contains 15 residues. Germline loops: CDR1 SGHRS, CDR2 YFSETQ. The CDR3 here is CASSLGRGQTNIQYF. In nucleotides, the CDR3 is TGCGCCAGCAGCTTGGGGAGGGGACAGACAAACATTCAGTACTTC. The complete variable domain, with remaining parts taken from reference TRBV5-1 and TRBJ2-4, reads KAGVTQTPRYLIKTRGQQVTLSCSPISGHRSVSWYQQTPGQGLQFLFEYFSETQRNKGNFPGRFSGRQFSNSRSEMNVSTLELGDSALYLCASSLGRGQTNIQYFGAGTRLSVL.

V gene TRBV9 combines with J gene TRBJ2-2; 8 bases align to TRBD2. From germline, CDR1 is SGDLS and CDR2 YYNGEE. The CDR3 consists of 19 residues. V was clipped by 1 base and J by 1 base; unmatched bases: 12. As DNA, the CDR3 is TGTGCCAGCAGCGTAAGTCTAGCGGGCCTTATAGTGAACACCGGGGAGCTGTTTTTT. Translated, it gives CASSVSLAGLIVNTGELFF.

This clone appeared a single time. This rearrangement joins TRBV7-6 to TRBJ2-2; 11 nucleotides match TRBD2. CDR3 length equals 16 residues. The V and J ends lost 5 bases and 5 bases, in that order; junction bases with no gene match: 7. Germline V CDR1 and CDR2: SGHVS, FNYEAQ. CDR3 sequence (DNA): TGTGCCAGCAGCCTAACTAGCGGGAGTGAAACCGGGGAGCTGTTTTTT. This gives the protein CASSLTSGSETGELFF.

This clone was recorded a few times. This chain links TRBV7-3 with TRBJ2-1; 13 nucleotides line up with TRBD2. Germline trimming cut 4 bases from V and 0 bases from J; bases unmatched to any gene: 6. Germline V gives CDR1 SGHTA, CDR2 FQGTGA. The CDR3 contains 18 residues. The CDR3: CASSSRTSGRPSYNEQFF. CDR3 coding DNA: TGTGCCAGCAGCTCCCGGACTAGCGGGAGACCCTCCTACAATGAGCAGTTCTTC.

V is TRBV27 and J is TRBJ2-1, with TRBD2 matching 16 bases. Germline V gene sequence: CDR1 MNHEY, CDR2 SMNVEV (reference sequence). Trimming at V came to 5 bases and at J to 8 bases, leaving 9 bases not matched to a gene. This CDR3 comprises 17 residues. The CDR3 loop reads CASSKGLAGGPVHEQFF. The CDR3 DNA reads TGTGCCAGCAGTAAGGGACTAGCGGGAGGGCCGGTCCATGAGCAGTTCTTC.

CDR3 in DNA: TGTGCCAGCAGTGAAATTCAAGGAGACACCATATATTTT. It yields the protein CASSEIQGDTIYF. This chain links TRBV2 with TRBJ1-3; no clear D gene. CDR3 length: 13 residues. Trimming took off 2 bases at V and 8 bases at J, with 10 bases between the two ends. Germline V gene sequence: CDR1 SNHLY, CDR2 FYNNEI. Full variable domain (remainder filled in from reference TRBV2 and TRBJ1-3): EPEVTQTPSHQVTQMGQEVILRCVPISNHLYFYWYRQILGQKVEFLVSFYNNEISEKSEIFDDQFSVERPDGSNFTLKIRSTKLEDSAMYFCASSEIQGDTIYFGEGSWLTVV.

The gene calls are TRBV9 and TRBJ2-7; D perhaps matches TRBD2 (6 bases). The germline V gene encodes CDR1 SGDLS and CDR2 YYNGEE. V was cut by 2 bases and J by 4 bases, with 13 bases left in between. The CDR3 consists of 14 residues. The CDR3 sequence is CASSVGGEGYEQYF. CDR3 in DNA: TGTGCCAGCAGCGTGGGGGGAGAAGGATACGAGCAGTACTTC.

The V call is TRBV25-1, the J call TRBJ2-5; 9 bases agree with TRBD1. TRBJ2-7 matches the DNA end more closely, so the J call is doubtful. There are 13 residues in the CDR3. Germline lookup yields CDR1 MGHDK and CDR2 SYGVNS. CDR3 in DNA: TGTGCCAGCACCTCGGACAGGGGAGGCGAGCAGTACTTC. Translation: CASTSDRGGEQYF.

The chain employs TRBV13 and TRBJ2-5; TRBD1 matches 10 bases. The DNA end favors TRBJ2-7, so the J call may be wrong. The CDR3 sequence is 15 residues long. Germline CDR1 reads PRHDT; CDR2 reads FYEKMQ (reference sequence). For the CDR3, the DNA is TGTGCCAGCAGCTTACTCCGGGACAGGGGCTACGAGCAGTACTTC. It translates to CASSLLRDRGYEQYF.